These T cell receptor beta chains were read from a single sample in a study of CD8+CD57+ T cells in acquired aplastic anemia. TCRdb re-called the reads with MiXCR, one entry per CDR3 protein. This sample has hundreds of thousands of distinct CDR3 sequences; under 40% occur once, and the top ten carry 0.82%. Material for sequencing was sorted CD4+, CD8+, or CD8+CD57+ T cells (not recorded which) from PBMCs. These receptors were obtained from a human donor with aplastic anemia. Each CDR3 is given with its conserved first and last residue. A D gene is named only where the DNA matches it firmly. For some rows the clone size is stated as once, few or many, or as a class when expanded; others skip it.

TRBJ1-1 - TRBV29-1 many CSVPPGTGNTEAFF TGCAGCGTACCACCCGGGACGGGGAACACTGAAGCTTTCTTT
TRBJ2-7 - TRBV5-1 - CASSGRDGKQYF TGTGCCAGCAGCGGCAGGGACGGGAAGCAGTACTTC
TRBJ2-3 - TRBV7-9 once CASGGTGTDTQYF TGTGCCAGCGGCGGGACGGGCACAGATACGCAGTATTTT
TRBJ1-6 - TRBV9 many CASSAGARNSPLHF TGTGCCAGCAGCGCGGGGGCTCGAAATTCACCCCTCCACTTT
TRBJ1-1 TRBD1 TRBV11-1 - CASRHRDRAMDTEAFF TGTGCCAGCCGACACCGGGACAGGGCGATGGACACTGAAGCTTTCTTT
TRBJ2-3 TRBD2 TRBV15 many CATSARSGVTSDTQYF TGTGCCACCAGCGCACGAAGCGGGGTAACCTCAGATACGCAGTATTTT
TRBJ2-3 - TRBV24-1 many CATSPGARTDTQYF TGTGCCACCAGTCCAGGGGCCAGGACAGATACGCAGTATTTT
TRBJ1-2 - TRBV25-1 few CASSERTANYGYTF TGTGCCAGCAGTGAGCGGACGGCTAACTATGGCTACACCTTC
TRBJ2-7 - TRBV10-3 many CAISATDLSYEQYF TGTGCCATCAGTGCGACAGATCTATCCTACGAGCAGTACTTC
TRBJ2-7 TRBD2 TRBV6-1 few CASTLGRTSGGYEQYF TGTGCCAGCACCCTAGGGCGGACTAGCGGGGGCTACGAGCAGTACTTC
TRBJ1-2 - TRBV4-2 many CASSQESSGRSYGYTF TGTGCCAGCAGCCAAGAAAGTTCCGGGCGTAGCTATGGCTACACCTTC
TRBJ2-5 - TRBV20-1 - CSALNMGETQYF TGCAGTGCACTGAATATGGGGGAGACCCAGTACTTC
TRBJ2-3 - TRBV7-4 few CASSLWRARGDTQYF TGTGCCAGCAGCTTATGGCGCGCGAGGGGGGATACGCAGTATTTT
TRBJ2-5 TRBD1 TRBV5-1 - CASRNTGGTQETQYF TGCGCCAGCAGGAATACAGGGGGCACTCAAGAGACCCAGTACTTC
TRBJ2-1 - TRBV2 many CANTRDRRSDEQFF TGTGCCAACACCCGGGACCGAAGGAGCGATGAGCAGTTCTTC
TRBJ1-5 - TRBV20-1 few CSAGGQSNQPQHF TGCAGTGCCGGGGGGCAGAGCAATCAGCCCCAGCATTTT
TRBJ2-1 TRBD2 TRBV6-1 - CASSVGTSLYNEQFF TGTGCCAGCAGTGTCGGGACTAGCTTGTATAATGAGCAGTTCTTC
TRBJ1-1 - TRBV2 - CASIWQTQMNTEAFF TGTGCCAGCATATGGCAGACACAGATGAACACTGAAGCTTTCTTT
TRBJ2-5 TRBD1 TRBV20-1 many CSGDRGKTQYF TGCAGCGGAGACAGGGGGAAGACCCAGTACTTC
TRBJ2-3 - TRBV10-3 - CAIRGGQTSTDTQYF TGTGCCATCAGAGGGGGGCAGACTAGCACAGATACGCAGTATTTT
TRBJ1-2 TRBD1 TRBV12-3/TRBV12-4 few CASSPKPRGRNYGYTF TGTGCCAGCAGTCCTAAGCCCAGGGGGCGAAATTATGGCTACACCTTC
TRBJ2-7 - TRBV10-3 - CAWREKGLAYEQYF TGTGCCTGGAGGGAAAAGGGACTCGCTTACGAGCAGTACTTC
TRBJ2-1 TRBD1 TRBV11-2 few CASSVSGTVNNEQFF TGTGCCAGCAGCGTTTCCGGGACAGTTAACAATGAGCAGTTCTTC
TRBJ2-7 TRBD1 TRBV19 - CASSILTGTGVHEQYF TGTGCCAGTAGTATATTGACAGGGACAGGGGTCCACGAGCAGTACTTC